One T cell receptor (beta chain) is described in this entry. Its antigen remains unidentified. Base qualities were left out, and no much larger clone turns up one base away. In total, 600 or so healthy bone marrow donors made up the cohort. At the time of sampling, every cohort member was nominally healthy, though immune exposures that went unrecorded were likely present. The donor was CMV seronegative and belonged to the group of 380 or so seronegative cohort members. A peripheral blood sample was provided by each donor, and peripheral blood mononuclear cells were used for TCR beta sequencing. Genomic DNA extraction from the blood cell samples was performed with the Qiagen DNeasy Blood Extraction Kit. The data originate from a study of cytomegalovirus exposure and HLA in healthy donors (dated by TCRdb to 2016 to 2017). Some background on the complete study: An earlier analysis of approximately 640 of the donors reported approximately 270 Gb of sequence data and around 110 million unique TCR beta sequences from some 180 million T cells. HLA typing covered class I and class II loci at four-digit resolution. The study was designed to test whether signatures of past pathogen exposure could be identified by cataloging public T cell receptors. Of the 398 genotyped donors, roughly 85% fell in the genetic ancestry cluster associated with self-reported Caucasian donors. In the later analysis, no new phenotypic data were used to find candidate immune exposures; instead, reliance was placed on TCR beta sequences and their occurrence across donors. To study patterns of TCR occurrence, a later analysis re-analyzed previously published TCR beta repertoires from around 660 donors and added high-resolution HLA genotyping. To predict cytomegalovirus infection status, the study combined high-throughput TCR immunosequencing, statistical association of individual TCRs with disease status, and machine learning. Several DR-DQ haplotypes were handled as single units for association and clustering because linkage in the cohort was strong. Donor age, sex, ethnicity and CMV serostatus were collected together with the repertoire data. A separate validation cohort of over a hundred different subjects was used in addition to the 666-subject first cohort. In an earlier analysis of about 590 of the donors, high-throughput TCR beta sequencing was used to judge whether each TCR beta V gene segment behaved as functional or pseudogenic. A later genetic analysis took genome-wide SNP genotypes for about 60% of the roughly 670 donors and used that subset as a discovery cohort. The T cell repertoires of roughly 660 subjects were profiled by immunosequencing and related to cytomegalovirus serostatus. Every discovery cohort repertoire had been produced on one sequencing platform. An early release covering approximately 600 HLA-typed donors comprised around 300 gigabases of sequencing data and tens of millions of unique TCR sequences. Among roughly 400 genotyped donors of the cohort, an average of around 220,000 unique TCR beta nucleotide sequences was sequenced per donor, of which about 19% were non-productive. The number of donors typed differed by locus, with roughly 620-630 for A, B, C, DRB1 and DQB1, 522 for DQA1, 600 to 610 for DPA1, and some 450 for DPB1. Summary of the overall study and its limitations: Cytomegalovirus status was reported to be diagnosed by the classifier with high specificity and sensitivity in both the original and validation cohorts. Because counts were too low, about 17 rarely observed V segments, including chromosome 9 orphons, were excluded from the earlier analysis of some 590 of the donors. A later analysis associated about 16,000 TCR beta sequences with specific HLA alleles at a false discovery rate of 0.05. A further reported finding was that TCR beta sequences accurately predicted the HLA-A and HLA-B alleles for most subjects in the first cohort. In a later analysis, several top co-occurrence clusters were reported to appear linked to parvovirus B19, influenza, CMV and Epstein-Barr virus. A later analysis found that HLA-associated TCR beta chains were more clonally expanded and had lower generation probabilities than equally common non-associated chains. In the study, some 160 TCR beta chains were listed as associated with cytomegalovirus. A few of the identified cytomegalovirus-associated TCR beta chains were confirmed in vitro to be specific for cytomegalovirus antigens. A later analysis found that TCR association rates varied across HLA loci, with DRB1 alleles showing the most associated TCRs and HLA-C alleles the fewest. Some IMGT-functional V segments, including TRBV6-2 and TRBV6-3, could not be distinguished by the 87-base-pair reads and were therefore excluded. It was suggested by the authors that the approach could potentially be generalized to other disease states and immunological phenotypes. The presence/absence analyses assumed that sequencing depth was roughly uniform across donors, and that assumption may not be true. For the cohort, immune exposure information was limited to CMV serostatus. While some public TCRs were present in many individuals, most TCR sequences turned up only very rarely across donors. Because HLA typing was missing for some donors at each locus, association tests included only the typed subset. In this cohort, only TCR beta chains were sequenced, and detectable features were limited by the absence of alpha or paired-chain data. In an earlier analysis of a few hundred of the donors, most TCR beta V segments were observed in productive rearrangements about 90% or about 30% of the time, broadly matching IMGT annotations. In a later genetic analysis, a missense DCLRE1C variant was associated with V-gene and J-gene trimming of TCR beta chains, and the association was replicated in an independent cohort. Strong co-occurrence of HLA alleles, especially DR and DQ, made assigning TCR associations to individual alleles difficult. The sequencing pipeline was judged likely to have produced a cluster of highly shared sequence variants as a technical artifact. Correlated functional status among segregating V segments might reflect linkage disequilibrium, but an unknown experimental factor could not be ruled out. In a later genetic analysis, fewer N-insertions in productive TCRs were reported among donors in an Asian-associated ancestry cluster than the approximately 670-donor mean. According to a later analysis, most CMV-associated TCR beta chains appeared to be HLA-restricted, and the HLA associations seemed to be driven largely by CMV exposure.

The method behind the library was the immunoSEQ multiplex PCR assay. A mixture of 60 forward primers for TCR Vbeta segments and 13 reverse primers for TCR Jbeta segments was used in the multiplex PCR. A multiplex PCR assay on genomic DNA amplified the CDR3 region of rearranged TCR beta genes. Amplified TCR beta libraries were sequenced as 87-base-pair reads on the Illumina HiSeq System. The paper's data handling went like this. In a later analysis, approximately 74 million unique TCR beta chains were counted across the approximately 640 repertoires, and approximately 9.9 million of these chains were shared by at least two donors. To remove PCR and sequencing errors, raw reads were error-corrected and collapsed into unique sequences using a nearest-neighbor algorithm that merged closely related sequences. To assign V, D and J gene segments, CDR3 sequences were aligned to IMGT reference sequences. For a sequence to be retained, a match of at least six nucleotides was required to both a V gene segment and a J gene segment. A rearrangement was called productive if the CDR3 had no stop codons and remained in frame with V and J, and every other rearrangement was called non-productive. Following IMGT convention, CDR3 was defined as the stretch from the second conserved V-encoded cysteine up to the conserved J-encoded phenylalanine. Sequences without an unambiguous match to a single V gene segment were excluded from the earlier analysis of about 630 of the donors. In an earlier analysis of some 590 of the donors, a V segment was called functional when productive rearrangements were above 56.7%, and segregating when the standard deviation between donors exceeded 5%. A statistical classification framework was developed to diagnose cytomegalovirus status using the catalog of TCR beta chain sequences. A later analysis assigned V and J genes by comparing TCR nucleotide sequences with IMGT/GENE-DB human TR gene sequences. A later analysis assigned CDR3 sequences and most-parsimonious VDJ recombination scenarios with the TCRdist pipeline. In a later analysis, each TCR beta chain was defined by its CDR3 amino acid sequence together with its V-gene family, and reads lacking a unique V-gene family were excluded. To address suspected cross-contamination and a sequencing artifact, a later analysis removed 550 to 750 highly shared, low-generation-probability nucleotide sequences. In a later analysis, a clonal expansion index for each public chain was calculated from normalized within-repertoire ranks of inferred template counts. In a later analysis, generation probabilities were computed using a VDJ recombination model fitted to out-of-frame rearrangements, and the results were checked against IGoR. In a later analysis, TCR-TCR, TCR-HLA and TCR-CMV co-occurrence was scored with hypergeometric tests, and a repertoire-size bias correction was applied to TCR pairs. False discovery rates were estimated in a later analysis by permuting HLA or CMV assignments 20 times. In a later analysis, co-occurring TCRs were grouped with DBSCAN, and TCRdist sequence similarity was added when clustering was performed within HLA-allele-positive subsets. Co-occurrence clustering excluded repertoires with fewer than 30,000 or more than 120,000 public chains, plus five with anomalous nucleotide sharing. TCRdb carries this immuneACCESS record with in-frame sequences only. Its versions omit some clonotypes, under half of them owing to an unresolved V gene in the studies checked, with the rest unexplained. For V, J and clone size, that table is used; D and trimming come from the DNA. This sample gives approximately 97,000 clones in total; roughly 83% of them show up just once. 2.5% to 3% of the sample lies in the top ten.

From its cysteine to its phenylalanine, the CDR3 spans 16 amino acids. The sequence is cut down to CDR3 DNA, 48 bases in frame from base 1. CDR1 ENHRY and CDR2 SYGVKD were looked up in the germline V gene. V is clipped by 2 bases and J by 0 bases, and the sequence between their germline boundaries is 11 bases long. Rearrangement joined TRBV10-3 to TRBJ1-3; the D segment cannot be called with confidence. The specimen sequenced was PBMCs. The TCR sequence derives from a middle-aged man in good health and CMV-seronegative. The CDR3 amino acid sequence is: CAISEKMADSGNTIYF. The nucleotide sequence is TGTGCCATCAGTGAGAAAATGGCGGACTCTGGAAACACCATATATTTT.